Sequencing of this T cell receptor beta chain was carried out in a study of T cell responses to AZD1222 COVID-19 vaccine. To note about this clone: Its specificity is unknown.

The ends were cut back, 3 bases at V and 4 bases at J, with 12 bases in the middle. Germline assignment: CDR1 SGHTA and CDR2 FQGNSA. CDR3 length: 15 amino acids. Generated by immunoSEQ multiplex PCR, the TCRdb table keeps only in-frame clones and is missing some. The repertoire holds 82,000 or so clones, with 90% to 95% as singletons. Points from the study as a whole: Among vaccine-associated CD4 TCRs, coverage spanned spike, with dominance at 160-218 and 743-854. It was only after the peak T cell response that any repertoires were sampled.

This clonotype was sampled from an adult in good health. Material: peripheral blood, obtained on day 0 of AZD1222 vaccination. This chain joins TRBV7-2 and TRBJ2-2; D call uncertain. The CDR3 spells CASSFEPRSTGELFF. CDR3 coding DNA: TGTGCCAGCAGCTTCGAGCCTCGAAGCACCGGGGAGCTGTTTTTT.